This T cell receptor (beta chain) came from a study of blood T cell repertoires in COVID-19. CDR1 and CDR2 (germline): SQVTM, ANQGSEA. The CDR3 has 13 amino acids. Trimming at V came to 7 bases and at J to 4 bases, leaving 9 bases not matched to a gene. Sequencing used immunoSEQ multiplex PCR; TCRdb keeps in-frame clones, though not all of them. The sample has roughly 140,000 clones, 81% seen once. Material: peripheral blood. This sequence originates from a human donor in a cohort sampled during active COVID-19. The gene calls are TRBV29-1 and TRBJ1-2; TRBD1 agrees at 7 bases. In nucleotides, the CDR3 is TGCAGCGGTACCATCGGGACAGCCTATGGCTACACCTTC. Encoded protein: CSGTIGTAYGYTF.